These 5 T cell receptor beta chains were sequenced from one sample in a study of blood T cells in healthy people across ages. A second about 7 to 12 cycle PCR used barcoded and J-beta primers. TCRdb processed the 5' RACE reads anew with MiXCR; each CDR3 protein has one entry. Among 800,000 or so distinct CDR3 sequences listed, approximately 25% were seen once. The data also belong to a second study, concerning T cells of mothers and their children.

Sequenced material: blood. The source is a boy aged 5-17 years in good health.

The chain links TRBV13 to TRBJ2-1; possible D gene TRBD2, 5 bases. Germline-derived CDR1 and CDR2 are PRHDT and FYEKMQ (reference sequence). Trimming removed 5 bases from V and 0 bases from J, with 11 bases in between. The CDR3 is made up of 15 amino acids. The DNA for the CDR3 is TGTGCCAGCAGCGAAAGCGGCAGCTCCTACAATGAGCAGTTCTTC. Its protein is CASSESGSSYNEQFF.

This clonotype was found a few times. The DNA for the CDR3 is TGTGCGGCCAAAAACATTCAGTACTTC. Protein product: CAAKNIQYF. The chain is built from TRBV25-1 and TRBJ2-4; D is ambiguous. Germline V gene lookup returns CDR1 MGHDK and CDR2 SYGVNS. The CDR3 runs to 9 residues.

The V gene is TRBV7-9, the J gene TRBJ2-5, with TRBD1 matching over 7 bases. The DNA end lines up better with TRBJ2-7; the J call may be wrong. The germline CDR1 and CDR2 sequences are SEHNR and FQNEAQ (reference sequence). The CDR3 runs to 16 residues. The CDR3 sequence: CASSFSRAGGSYEQYF. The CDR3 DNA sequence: TGTGCCAGCAGCTTTAGTAGGGCAGGGGGATCCTACGAGCAGTACTTC.

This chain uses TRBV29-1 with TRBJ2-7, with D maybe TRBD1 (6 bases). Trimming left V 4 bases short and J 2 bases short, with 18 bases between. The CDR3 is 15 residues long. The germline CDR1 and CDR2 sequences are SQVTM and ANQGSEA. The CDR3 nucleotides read TGCAGCGTTGTTCTGGACAGAACTTTTACCTACGAGCAGTACTTC. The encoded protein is CSVVLDRTFTYEQYF.

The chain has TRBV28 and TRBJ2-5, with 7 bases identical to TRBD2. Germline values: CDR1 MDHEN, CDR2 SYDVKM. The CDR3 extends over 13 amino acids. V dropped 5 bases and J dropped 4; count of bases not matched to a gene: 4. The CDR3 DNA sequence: TGTGCCAGCAGTGACAGCGGGACAGAGACCCAGTACTTC. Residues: CASSDSGTETQYF.